This T cell receptor (beta chain) was obtained from a study of Graves' ophthalmopathy and Graves' hyperthyroidism. Study as a whole: Peripheral blood was gathered at first diagnosis, ahead of any treatment whatsoever. Study findings and constraints: Ophthalmopathy versus stable hyperthyroidism: 13-signature model gave less than 90% sensitivity, 81.08% specificity. Among expanded thyroid clonotypes above 0.001 frequency, most also occurred in blood.

TCR beta CDR3 amplification used RNA transcripts. RT-PCR with HTBI primers came first, then second-round multiplex PCR. MiXCR, applied by TCRdb to the multiplex PCR reads, yields one record per CDR3 protein. The sample holds about 370,000 distinct CDR3 sequences; roughly a sixth are singletons and the top ten take roughly 2.6%. The diagnosis was founded upon clinical symptoms, serum thyroxine, TRAb, thyroid ultrasound and orbital computed tomography. This clonotype occurred many times. Its antigen is unknown. Sample: peripheral blood. The receptor's source is an adult woman with stable Graves' hyperthyroidism.

The CDR3 DNA is TGTGCCAGCAGCTCTCAGACTAGCGGGAGTCAAGAGACCCAGTACTTC. Residues: CASSSQTSGSQETQYF. V is TRBV28 and J is TRBJ2-5; 12 bases map to TRBD2. V trimming: 6 bases; J trimming: 2 bases; junction bases outside the gene matches: 7. The CDR3 totals 16 residues. CDR1 is MDHEN and CDR2 is SYDVKM in the germline V gene. Looking up the rest from reference TRBV28 and TRBJ2-5 gives the full variable domain: DVKVTQSSRYLVKRTGEKVFLECVQDMDHENMFWYRQDPGLGLRLIYFSYDVKMKEKGDIPEGYSVSREKKERFSLILESASTNQTSMYLCASSSQTSGSQETQYFGPGTRLLVL.